Listed below are T cell receptor beta chains from one sample, sequenced in a study of shared clonotypes between healthy human individuals. The protocol was immunoSEQ multiplex PCR, while the TCRdb copy is restricted to in-frame clones and leaves out a portion. The data show about a million clones, around three quarters seen once. The material sequenced was memory CD4+ T cells from PBMCs. The receptors derive from a man aged 18 to 30 in good health. Some clones in this sample may be carry-over from other donors' samples. Each CDR3 is given with its conserved first and last residue. A D gene is named only where the DNA matches it firmly. Where a row states a size, it is once, few, many or the class of an expanded clone; other rows omit it.

cdr3_length,v_call,j_call,d_call,clone_size,cdr3_nt,cdr3_aa
15,TRBV7-9,TRBJ2-2,NA,NA,TGTGCCAGCAGCCCCGCCCCACGCGGCACCGGGGAGCTGTTTTTT,CASSPAPRGTGELFF
14,TRBV28,TRBJ1-5,NA,NA,TGTGCCAGCGCGTCGGCCCCTATCAATCAGCCCCAGCATTTT,CASASAPINQPQHF
12,TRBV6-6,TRBJ1-1,NA,few,TGTGCCAGCAGTCCCTTCACCACCGGGACTTTCTTT,CASSPFTTGTFF
11,TRBV20-1,TRBJ2-1,NA,NA,TGCAGTGCTAGCCTAGCGCTTGAGCAGTTCTTC,CSASLALEQFF
15,TRBV27,TRBJ1-2,TRBD1,NA,TGTGCCAGCAGGAAGACAGGGCCCGCCGGCTATGGCTACACCTTC,CASRKTGPAGYGYTF
11,TRBV20-1,TRBJ2-5,NA,NA,TGCAGTGCTAGTAGGGAGGAGACCCAGTACTTC,CSASREETQYF
14,TRBV5-1,TRBJ2-7,TRBD1,NA,TGCGCCAGCAGGGTGGGGACAGAAACTTACGAGCAGTACTTC,CASRVGTETYEQYF
16,TRBV7-3,TRBJ2-6,NA,NA,TGTGCCAGCAGCCACGGGACGGCCCTCGGGGCCAACGTCCTGACTTTC,CASSHGTALGANVLTF
15,TRBV7-8,TRBJ1-4,TRBD1,NA,TGTGCCAGCAGCTTAGACAGGGGGGTTAGAGAAAAACTGTTTTTT,CASSLDRGVREKLFF
13,TRBV19,TRBJ1-2,NA,many,TGTGCCAGTAGTAAGGGGCGCGGCTATGGCTACACCTTC,CASSKGRGYGYTF
13,TRBV7-9,TRBJ1-4,NA,NA,TGTGCCAGCAGATCGGGCCGACGGGAAAAACTGTTTTTT,CASRSGRREKLFF
14,TRBV4-3,TRBJ2-3,TRBD1,NA,TGCGCCAGCAGCCGGGACAGGGGGTCAGATACGCAGTATTTT,CASSRDRGSDTQYF
9,TRBV19,TRBJ1-2,NA,NA,TGTGCCGACCGCTATGGCTACACCTTC,CADRYGYTF
16,TRBV10-3,TRBJ1-3,TRBD1,NA,TGTGCCATCAGTGATATCTCCCGGGACAGAAGGAACACCATATATTTT,CAISDISRDRRNTIYF